Below, one TCR beta chain is given with its context. This specimen belongs to a study of T-cell memory formation after mild COVID-19. TCRdb reanalysed the 5' RACE reads using MiXCR and keeps one entry per CDR3 protein. The data show some 120,000 distinct CDR3 sequences, with about a sixth seen just once and roughly 5.2% held by the top ten. CDR3 length: 15 amino acids. CDR1 and CDR2 (germline): MGHRA, YSYEKL. V shed 0 bases and J shed 6 bases, with 13 bases lying between them. The chain employs TRBV4-1 and TRBJ2-3, with a tentative D call TRBD1 (6 bases). Sequenced: PBMCs or a T cell subset sorted from them (not recorded which). The receptor was derived from a man aged 18 to 30 who had mild COVID-19 (a few samples of this study predate the infection). Cell type and time point are not known. CDR3 sequence (DNA): TGCGCCAGCAGCCAAGAAGACTGGGGGCGCGATACGCAGTATTTT. As protein: CASSQEDWGRDTQYF.